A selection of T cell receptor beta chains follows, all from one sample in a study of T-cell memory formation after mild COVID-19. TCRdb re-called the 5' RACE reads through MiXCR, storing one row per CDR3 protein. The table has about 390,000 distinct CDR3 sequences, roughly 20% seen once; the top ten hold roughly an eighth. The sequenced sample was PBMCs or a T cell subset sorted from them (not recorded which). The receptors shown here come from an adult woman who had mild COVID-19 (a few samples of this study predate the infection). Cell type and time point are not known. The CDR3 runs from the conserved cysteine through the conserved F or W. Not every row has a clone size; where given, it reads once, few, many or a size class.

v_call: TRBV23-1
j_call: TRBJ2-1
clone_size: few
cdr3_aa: CASSEVGPGNEQFF

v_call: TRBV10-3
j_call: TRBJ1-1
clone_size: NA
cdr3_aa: CASGGDSFNTEAFF

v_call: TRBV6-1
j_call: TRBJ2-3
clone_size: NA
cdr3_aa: CACRTGSTDTQYF

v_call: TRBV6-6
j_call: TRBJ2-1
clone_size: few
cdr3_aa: CASSMMGGSYNEQFF

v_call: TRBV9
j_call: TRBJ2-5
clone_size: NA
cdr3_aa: CASSVAGGEETQYF

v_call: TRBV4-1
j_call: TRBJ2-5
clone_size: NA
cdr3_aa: CASSQGWAEQETQYF

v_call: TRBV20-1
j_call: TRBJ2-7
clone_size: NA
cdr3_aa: CSARDPLLAGGPLEQYF

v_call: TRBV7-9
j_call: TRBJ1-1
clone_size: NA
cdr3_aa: CASSLTWDRDEAFF

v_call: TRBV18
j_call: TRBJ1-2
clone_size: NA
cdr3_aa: CASSGTGTAYTYGYTF

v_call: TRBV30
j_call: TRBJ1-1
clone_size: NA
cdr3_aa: CAWRSGWGTEAFF

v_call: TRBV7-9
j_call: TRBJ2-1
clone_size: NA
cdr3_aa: CASSLIDGEQFF

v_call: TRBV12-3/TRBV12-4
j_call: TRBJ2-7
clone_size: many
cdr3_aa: CASSLSGSSYEQYF

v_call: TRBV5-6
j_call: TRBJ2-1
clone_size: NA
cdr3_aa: CASSGEREYTYNEQFF

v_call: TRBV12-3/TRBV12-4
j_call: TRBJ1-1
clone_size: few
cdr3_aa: CASRPTGGHTEAFF

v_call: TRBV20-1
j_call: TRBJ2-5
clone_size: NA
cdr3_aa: CSARGHLLAAQETQYF

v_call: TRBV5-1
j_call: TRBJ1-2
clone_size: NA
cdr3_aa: CASSPGTGGMVYGYTF

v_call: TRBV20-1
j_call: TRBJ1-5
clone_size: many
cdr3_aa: CSARGPDLGQPQHF

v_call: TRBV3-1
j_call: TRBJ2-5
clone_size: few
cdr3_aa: CASSQGAGVRRETQYF

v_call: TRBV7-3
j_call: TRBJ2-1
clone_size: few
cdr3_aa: CASAPGSGRYNEQFF

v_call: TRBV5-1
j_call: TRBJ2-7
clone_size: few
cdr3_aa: CASSLEGSGPWDEQYF

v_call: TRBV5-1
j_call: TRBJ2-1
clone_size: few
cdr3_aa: CASSLSQGGGANEQFF

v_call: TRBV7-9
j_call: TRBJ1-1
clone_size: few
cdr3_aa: CASSQGAVETEAFF

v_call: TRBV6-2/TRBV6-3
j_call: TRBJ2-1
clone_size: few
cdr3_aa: CASSRTGTSYNEQFF

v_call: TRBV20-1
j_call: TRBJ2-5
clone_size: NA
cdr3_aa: CSANPGGAPETQYF

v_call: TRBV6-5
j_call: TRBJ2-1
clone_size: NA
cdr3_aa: CASSSPTYNEQFF

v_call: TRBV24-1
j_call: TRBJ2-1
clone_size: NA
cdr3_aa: CATSDPGLESYEQFF

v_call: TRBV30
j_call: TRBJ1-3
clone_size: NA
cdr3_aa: CAWNGPLGTIYF

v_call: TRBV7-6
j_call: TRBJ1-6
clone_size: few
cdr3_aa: CASSLGQGSSYNSPLHF

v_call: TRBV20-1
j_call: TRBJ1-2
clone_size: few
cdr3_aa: CSPIRGGDLGYTF

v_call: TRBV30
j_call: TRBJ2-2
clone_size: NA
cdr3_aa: CASNPGLAGVNTGELFF

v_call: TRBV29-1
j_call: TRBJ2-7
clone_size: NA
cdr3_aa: CSVTPGPRYEQYF

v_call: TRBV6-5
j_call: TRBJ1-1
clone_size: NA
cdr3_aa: CASSRQLAMNTEAFF

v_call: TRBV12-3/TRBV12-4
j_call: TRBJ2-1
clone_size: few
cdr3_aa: CASRSPRSYNEQFF

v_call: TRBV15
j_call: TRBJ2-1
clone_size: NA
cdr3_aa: CATGQRNGNEQFF

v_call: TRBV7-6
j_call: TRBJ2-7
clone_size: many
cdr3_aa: CASSSPGPSYEQYF

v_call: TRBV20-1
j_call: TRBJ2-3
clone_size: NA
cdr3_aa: CSARGLRTSTDTQYF

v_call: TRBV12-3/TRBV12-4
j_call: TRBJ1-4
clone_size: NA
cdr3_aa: CASTWTTNEKLFF

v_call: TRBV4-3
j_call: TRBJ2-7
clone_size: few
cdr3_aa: CASSTTRGRAYEQYF

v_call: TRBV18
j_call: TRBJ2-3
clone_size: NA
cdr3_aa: CASSPPFGGPDTQYF

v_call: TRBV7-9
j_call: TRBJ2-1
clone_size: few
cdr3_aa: CASSLGSHEQFF